These 26 T cell receptor beta chains originate from one sample sequenced in a study of blood T cell repertoires in COVID-19. Profiled with immunoSEQ multiplex PCR; TCRdb holds only in-frame clones, not every one. The sample lists around 180,000 clones, roughly 70% seen once, with 2.5% to 3% in the top ten. Material: peripheral blood. These receptors were collected from a woman of 80 years or more with acute or convalescent COVID-19.

The J gene is TRBJ2-7, the V gene TRBV11-3; TRBD2 is a possible D gene (5 bases). There are 16 residues in the CDR3. CDR1 and CDR2 from the germline V gene are SGHNT and YENEEA. Trimming took off 2 bases at V and 3 bases at J, with 17 bases between the two ends. The CDR3 DNA is TGTGCCAGCAGCTTAATTCTGTTGGGAGAGAACTACGAGCAGTACTTC. It is translated as CASSLILLGENYEQYF.

The J gene is TRBJ2-1, the V gene TRBV7-9, with D perhaps TRBD2 (5 bases). The CDR3 totals 14 residues. The ends were cut back, 10 bases at V and 1 base at J, with 14 bases in the middle. Germline values: CDR1 SEHNR, CDR2 FQNEAQ (reference sequence). The CDR3 nucleotides read TGTGCCATCCCCCGGGATTCGTCCTACAATGAGCAGTTCTTC. This encodes CAIPRDSSYNEQFF.

This clone occurred a few times. This rearrangement joins TRBV11-2 to TRBJ2-1, with D maybe TRBD2 (5 bases). The CDR3 length is 12 residues. CDR1 and CDR2 from the germline V gene are SGHAT and FQNNGV. V was pared by 2 bases and J by 13 bases, with 12 bases between. This chain's CDR3 is CASSLYRPGQFF. The DNA for the CDR3 is TGTGCCAGCAGCTTATATCGGCCGGGACAGTTCTTC. The full variable domain, in which reference TRBV11-2 and TRBJ2-1 provide the parts outside the CDR3, is EAGVAQSPRYKIIEKRQSVAFWCNPISGHATLYWYQQILGQGPKLLIQFQNNGVVDDSQLPKDRFSAERLKGVDSTLKIQPAKLEDSAVYLCASSLYRPGQFFGPGTRLTVL.

The chain has TRBV3-1 (or the pseudogene TRBV3-2) and TRBJ1-5; 10 nucleotides line up with TRBD1. The germline CDR1 and CDR2 sequences are LGHDT and YNNKEL (reference sequence). The CDR3 sequence is 16 residues long. The V segment lost 4 bases and the J segment 0 bases; nucleotides outside the gene matches: 3. The CDR3 DNA reads as TGTGCCAGCAGCCGGACAGGGGGAGATAGCAATCAGCCCCAGCATTTT. It translates to CASSRTGGDSNQPQHF.

The J gene is TRBJ2-7, the V gene TRBV18, with D maybe TRBD1 (6 bases). The CDR3 runs 13 residues. Germline values: CDR1 KGHSH, CDR2 LQKENI. Trimming took off 1 base at V and 6 bases at J, with 10 bases between the two ends. CDR3 sequence: CASSPRRQAEQYF. CDR3 DNA sequence: TGTGCCAGCTCACCACGGAGACAGGCCGAGCAGTACTTC.

This clone came up once. The V and J genes are TRBV27 and TRBJ2-1, with TRBD1 matching over 8 bases. Germline V gene sequence: CDR1 MNHEY, CDR2 SMNVEV (reference sequence). The CDR3 is 15 residues long. Trimming removed 3 bases from V and 9 bases from J; junction bases left unmatched: 10. The DNA of the CDR3 is TGTGCCAGCAGTTTCGGTCAGGGGGCATGGAGTGAGCAGTTCTTC. This encodes CASSFGQGAWSEQFF.

The chain has TRBV4-1 and TRBJ2-7; D remains ambiguous. V was clipped by 3 bases and J by 4 bases, with 10 bases between them. This CDR3 region has 13 residues. Germline assignment: CDR1 MGHRA and CDR2 YSYEKL. In DNA, the CDR3 is TGCGCCAGCAGCCACCCCCTTAGATACGAGCAGTACTTC. Translating gives CASSHPLRYEQYF.

The chain links TRBV30 to TRBJ2-7, with TRBD1 as a possible D gene (5 bases). The germline V gene encodes CDR1 GTSNPN and CDR2 SVGIG (reference sequence). The CDR3 totals 13 residues. V lost 2 bases and J 3 bases, leaving 11 bases between the germline ends. This CDR3 is CAWSNRPSYEQYF. The CDR3 nucleotides read TGTGCCTGGAGTAACAGGCCCAGCTACGAGCAGTACTTC.

This clone was recorded once. The chain recombines TRBV6-2 or TRBV6-3 with TRBJ2-4, with D possibly matching TRBD2 (7 bases). The length of the CDR3 is 16 residues. Deletions cut 4 bases from V and 4 bases from J, with 17 bases between. Germline V lookup: CDR1 MNHEY, CDR2 SVGEGT. This CDR3 is CASSWGGGMMKNIQYF. CDR3 nucleotide sequence: TGTGCCAGCAGTTGGGGGGGCGGTATGATGAAAAACATTCAGTACTTC.

V usage is TRBV5-1 and J usage is TRBJ2-1, with 11 positions matching TRBD2. The germline V gene encodes CDR1 SGHRS and CDR2 YFSETQ. The length of the CDR3 is 15 residues. V shed 3 bases and J 3 bases; nucleotides not matched to a gene: 2. The CDR3 spells CASSSTSGSYNEQFF. The CDR3 DNA follows: TGCGCCAGCAGCTCCACTAGCGGGAGCTACAATGAGCAGTTCTTC.

The chain recombines TRBV6-5 with TRBJ2-3, with TRBD1 identical over 8 bases. V dropped 4 bases and J dropped 4; count of bases not matched to a gene: 1. Per germline, CDR1 MNHEY and CDR2 SVGAGI. This CDR3 region has 13 residues. The DNA of the CDR3 is TGTGCCAGCAGTTGGGGACAGGCAGATACGCAGTATTTT. Translation gives CASSWGQADTQYF.

The chain is built from TRBV5-1 and TRBJ2-1; tentative D call: TRBD1 (6 bases). V was clipped by 5 bases and J by 4 bases, with 13 bases between them. The CDR3 covers 14 residues. The germline V gene encodes CDR1 SGHRS and CDR2 YFSETQ. In DNA form, the CDR3 reads TGCGCCAGCAGTTGGGGCAGGGGATACAATGAGCAGTTCTTC. Translating it yields CASSWGRGYNEQFF. Full variable domain (missing parts from reference TRBV5-1 and TRBJ2-1): KAGVTQTPRYLIKTRGQQVTLSCSPISGHRSVSWYQQTPGQGLQFLFEYFSETQRNKGNFPGRFSGRQFSNSRSEMNVSTLELGDSALYLCASSWGRGYNEQFFGPGTRLTVL.

Many counts were recorded for this clone. The CDR3 bases are TGTGCCAGCAGCTTAACAGGGGGCACTGAAGCTTTCTTT. This translates into CASSLTGGTEAFF. This chain links TRBV7-8 with TRBJ1-1, with 8 bases aligning to TRBD1. The ends lost 2 bases at V and 4 bases at J; junction bases unmatched: 0. The CDR3 has 13 amino acids. The germline gives CDR1 SGHVS, CDR2 FQNEAQ.

The rearrangement links TRBV6-1 to TRBJ1-6, with a tentative D call TRBD1 (6 bases). Looked up from germline, CDR1 is MNHNS and CDR2 is SASEGT. The CDR3 has 18 residues. With 1 base removed from V and 2 bases from J, the gap between germline ends came to 15 bases. The CDR3 protein is CASSEGVKGDTYNSPLHF. In nucleotides, the CDR3 is TGTGCCAGCAGTGAAGGGGTGAAGGGGGACACCTATAATTCACCCCTCCACTTT.

This clone was counted only a few times. The chain links TRBV29-1 to TRBJ2-2, with 8 bases matching TRBD1. V shed 3 bases and J 6 bases; nucleotides not matched to a gene: 3. Germline CDR1 and CDR2: SQVTM and ANQGSEA. The CDR3 consists of 13 residues. The CDR3: CSVEDRDPGELFF. CDR3 DNA: TGCAGCGTTGAGGACAGGGATCCCGGGGAGCTGTTTTTT.

The rearrangement joins TRBV28 to TRBJ2-2; maybe TRBD1 (6 bases). Germline loops: CDR1 MDHEN, CDR2 SYDVKM. Trimming left V 9 bases short and J 5 bases short, with 13 bases between. The CDR3 sequence is 13 residues long. Here the CDR3 reads CASVNRETGELFF. The CDR3 region has the DNA TGTGCCAGTGTCAACAGGGAAACCGGGGAGCTGTTTTTT.

The chain is built from TRBV18 and TRBJ1-2, with D possibly TRBD1 on 6 matching bases. CDR3 length: 13 amino acids. V was cut by 3 bases and J by 6 bases, with 11 bases left in between. Germline V lookup: CDR1 KGHSH, CDR2 LQKENI. CDR3 nucleotide sequence: TGTGCCAGCTCACCCCCGGGACAACATGGCTACACCTTC. Protein: CASSPPGQHGYTF.

The chain has TRBV3-1 (or the pseudogene TRBV3-2) and TRBJ2-7; maybe TRBD1 (6 bases). The germline V and J ends were trimmed by 0 bases and 4 bases, with 13 bases remaining between them. There are 15 residues in the CDR3. Per the germline V gene, CDR1 is LGHDT and CDR2 is YNNKEL (reference sequence). CDR3 DNA sequence: TGTGCCAGCAGCCAAGAAATAGGGGGAACGTACGAGCAGTACTTC. It translates to CASSQEIGGTYEQYF.

Only a few counts were recorded for this clone. The CDR3 is CASSQGAGEAGTQYF. CDR3 bases: TGTGCCAGCAGCCAAGGTGCGGGAGAGGCGGGTACGCAGTATTTT. This rearrangement joins TRBV14 to TRBJ2-3, with 7 bases matching TRBD2. With V trimmed by 1 base and J by 8 bases, 9 bases remained unmatched. Germline assignment: CDR1 SGHDN and CDR2 FVKESK. This CDR3 has 15 amino acids.

This chain uses TRBV25-1 with TRBJ2-3; D might be TRBD1 (5 bases). V dropped 4 bases and J dropped 0 bases, with 11 bases sitting between them. CDR1 MGHDK and CDR2 SYGVNS come from the germline V gene. This CDR3 has 15 residues. The CDR3 DNA follows: TGTGCCAGCAGTGGAGCTCAGGGCAGCACAGATACGCAGTATTTT. The encoded protein is CASSGAQGSTDTQYF.

This chain links TRBV28 with TRBJ2-1; 7 nucleotides line up with TRBD2. CDR3 length equals 15 residues. Trimming at V came to 2 bases and at J to 12 bases, leaving 13 bases not matched to a gene. CDR1 is MDHEN and CDR2 is SYDVKM in the germline V gene. CDR3 sequence (DNA): TGTGCCAGCAGTTTAGGGGCGAGGCTAGCGGCCGGGCAGTTCTTC. Protein: CASSLGARLAAGQFF. The full variable domain, rest sourced from reference TRBV28 and TRBJ2-1, is DVKVTQSSRYLVKRTGEKVFLECVQDMDHENMFWYRQDPGLGLRLIYFSYDVKMKEKGDIPEGYSVSREKKERFSLILESASTNQTSMYLCASSLGARLAAGQFFGPGTRLTVL.

The genes are TRBV4-3 and TRBJ2-3, with 10 bases matching TRBD2. Germline V lookup: CDR1 LGHNA, CDR2 YSLEER. The CDR3 is made up of 16 amino acids. The V and J ends lost 1 base and 2 bases, in that order; junction bases with no gene match: 3. The CDR3 DNA reads TGCGCCAGCAGCCAAGCAGCGGGGGGGATCACAGATACGCAGTATTTT. It yields the protein CASSQAAGGITDTQYF.

This clone was picked up one time. V usage is TRBV18 and J usage is TRBJ1-4; 8 nucleotides line up with TRBD1. Trimming removed 6 bases from V and 3 bases from J; junction bases left unmatched: 6. The CDR3 consists of 15 residues. Germline loops: CDR1 KGHSH, CDR2 LQKENI. For the CDR3, the DNA is TGTGCCAGCTCGGGAGCAGGGGGCCCTAATGAAAAACTGTTTTTT. Its translation is CASSGAGGPNEKLFF.

The V call is TRBV5-6, the J call TRBJ2-3, with TRBD1 as a possible D gene (6 bases). CDR3 length: 14 residues. Germline V lookup: CDR1 SGHDT, CDR2 YYEEEE. V was clipped by 3 bases and J by 2 bases, with 10 bases between them. CDR3 protein: CASSSSGDTDTQYF. The CDR3 region has the DNA TGTGCCAGCAGCTCCTCAGGGGACACAGATACGCAGTATTTT.

The CDR3 nucleotides read TGTGCCTGGAGTGTAAAAGGGGCTGGCCAAGAGACCCAGTACTTC. Its protein is CAWSVKGAGQETQYF. The chain recombines TRBV30 with TRBJ2-5, with D possibly matching TRBD1 (5 bases). Between the trimmed V and J ends, which lost 0 bases and 1 base, there was a span of 12 bases. Germline CDR1 GTSNPN, CDR2 SVGIG (reference sequence). This CDR3 has 15 amino acids.

V usage is TRBV19 and J usage is TRBJ2-7; 7 bases are a match to TRBD2. V trimming: 3 bases; J trimming: 2 bases; junction bases outside the gene matches: 7. The CDR3 runs 15 residues. Germline lookup yields CDR1 LNHDA and CDR2 SQIVND (reference sequence). The CDR3: CASSISGGSTYEQYF. Written as DNA, the CDR3 is TGTGCCAGTAGTATTTCAGGCGGGAGTACCTACGAGCAGTACTTC.